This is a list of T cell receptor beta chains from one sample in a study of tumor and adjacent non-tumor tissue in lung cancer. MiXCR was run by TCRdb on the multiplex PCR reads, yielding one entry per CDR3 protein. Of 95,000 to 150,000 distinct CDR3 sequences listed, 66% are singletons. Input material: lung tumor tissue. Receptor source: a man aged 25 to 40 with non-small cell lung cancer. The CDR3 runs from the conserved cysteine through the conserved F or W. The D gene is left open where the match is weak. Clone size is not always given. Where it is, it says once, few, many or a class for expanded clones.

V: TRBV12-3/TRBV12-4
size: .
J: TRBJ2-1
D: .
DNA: TGTGCCAGCAGTCACGTCGGGGGCCCAGGGAATGAGCAGTTCTTC
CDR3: CASSHVGGPGNEQFF

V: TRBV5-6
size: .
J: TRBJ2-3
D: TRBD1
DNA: TGTACCAGCAGCTCCCACAGGGGCGCCGGCACAGATACGCAGTATTTT
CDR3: CTSSSHRGAGTDTQYF

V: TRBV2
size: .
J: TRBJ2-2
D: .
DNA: TGTGCTAGCAGTGAAGCAGGGGACACCTGGGAGCTGTTTTTT
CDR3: CASSEAGDTWELFF

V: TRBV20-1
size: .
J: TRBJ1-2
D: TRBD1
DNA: TGCAGTGCTAGGGTCGCGTCTGGACAGGTAGCTAACTATGGCTACACCTTC
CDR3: CSARVASGQVANYGYTF

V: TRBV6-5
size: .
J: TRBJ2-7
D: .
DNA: TGTGCCAGCAGTTACTCAAAATTAGGGGAATCTAAGGAACAGTACTTC
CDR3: CASSYSKLGESKEQYF

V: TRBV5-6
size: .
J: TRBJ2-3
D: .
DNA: TGTGCCAGCAGGTTGTACGTACCTAGCACTGATACGCAGTATTTT
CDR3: CASRLYVPSTDTQYF

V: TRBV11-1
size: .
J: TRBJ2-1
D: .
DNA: TGTGCCAGCACCCGGCTAGAGACATGCTACAATGAGCAGTTCTTC
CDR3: CASTRLETCYNEQFF

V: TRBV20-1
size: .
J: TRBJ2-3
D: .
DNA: TGCGGTGCTAGAGATTTCCCGGGGAGGACAGACACGCAGTATTTT
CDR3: CGARDFPGRTDTQYF

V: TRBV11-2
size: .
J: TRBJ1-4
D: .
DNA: TGTACCAGCAGTAGGGGACCGATAGGTGGAAGCGAAAAACTGTTTTTT
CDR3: CTSSRGPIGGSEKLFF

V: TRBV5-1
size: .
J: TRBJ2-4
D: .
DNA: TGCGCCAGCAGCTTGTCGGTCCCCAAAAACATTCAGTACTTC
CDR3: CASSLSVPKNIQYF

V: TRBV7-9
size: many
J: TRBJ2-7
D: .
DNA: TGTGCCAGCAGCTTAAGTCAGTACTCCTACGAGCAGTACTTC
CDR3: CASSLSQYSYEQYF

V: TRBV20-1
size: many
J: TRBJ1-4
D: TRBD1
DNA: TGCAGTGCCTCGACACAGGGGTTGAATGAAAAACTGTTTTTT
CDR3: CSASTQGLNEKLFF

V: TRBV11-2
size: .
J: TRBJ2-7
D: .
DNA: TGTGCCAGCAACTCCCAATCCGGCTACGAGCAGTATTTC
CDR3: CASNSQSGYEQYF

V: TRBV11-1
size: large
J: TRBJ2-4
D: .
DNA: TGTGCCAGCACCCACTCAGGCAGGGCGACCAAAAACATTCAGTACTTC
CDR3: CASTHSGRATKNIQYF